This passage covers 28 T cell receptor beta chains from one sample sequenced in a study of a mutant IDH1 vaccine in newly diagnosed glioma. Measured with immunoSEQ multiplex PCR; TCRdb has only the in-frame clones, and not every one. The sample lists roughly 34,000 clones, about nine tenths occurring once. No antigen has been identified for these receptors. Time point here: week 47, end of study. Topical imiquimod was applied with each vaccine dose, which held 300 ug of mutant IDH1 20-mer peptide. Specimen: PBMCs, collected from a glioma patient whose treatment included an IDH1 peptide vaccine. The receptors stem from a woman aged 40 to 50 with glioma.

The chain joins TRBV19 to TRBJ1-5; D perhaps matches TRBD1 (5 bases). CDR1 and CDR2 (germline): LNHDA, SQIVND (reference sequence). Trimming removed 6 bases from V and 4 bases from J, with 7 bases in between. CDR3 length: 12 amino acids. CDR3 loop: CASRGGNQPQHF. DNA of the CDR3: TGTGCCAGTAGGGGGGGGAATCAGCCCCAGCATTTT.

The chain employs TRBV19 and TRBJ2-7; tentatively, D is TRBD2 (6 bases). V was clipped by 1 base and J by 6 bases, with 7 bases between them. The CDR3 has 12 residues. From germline, CDR1 is LNHDA and CDR2 SQIVND (reference sequence). As DNA, the CDR3 is TGTGCCAGTAGTATAGTGGGAGGCGAGCAGTACTTC. Translating it yields CASSIVGGEQYF.

The chain recombines TRBV27 with TRBJ1-2; D is ambiguous. Germline V lookup: CDR1 MNHEY, CDR2 SMNVEV (reference sequence). Trimming removed 0 bases from V and 6 bases from J, with 8 bases in between. CDR3 length: 13 amino acids. The CDR3 nucleotides read TGTGCCAGCAGTTTATCGTTAATTCATGGCTACACCTTC. Its protein is CASSLSLIHGYTF.

This sequence joins TRBV30 and TRBJ2-3; D might be TRBD1 or TRBD2, each matching 5 bases. CDR3 length equals 14 residues. V shed 2 bases and J shed 4 bases, with 13 bases lying between them. The germline gives CDR1 GTSNPN, CDR2 SVGIG (reference sequence). The CDR3 nucleotides read TGTGCCTGGAGTCCCGGGACGCCTTCAGATACGCAGTATTTT. Translated: CAWSPGTPSDTQYF.

The genes are TRBV5-5 and TRBJ1-4; 8 nucleotides agree with TRBD1. Germline V gene lookup returns CDR1 SGHKS and CDR2 YYEKEE (reference sequence). The J segment lost 0 bases and the V segment lost 2 bases, leaving 9 bases of the junction unmatched. The CDR3 covers 18 residues. CDR3 sequence: CASSFPPQGVATNEKLFF. CDR3 DNA: TGTGCCAGCAGCTTTCCCCCACAGGGGGTTGCAACTAATGAAAAACTGTTTTTT. The full variable domain, its missing parts supplied by reference TRBV5-5 and TRBJ1-4, is DAGVTQSPTHLIKTRGQQVTLRCSPISGHKSVSWYQQVLGQGPQFIFQYYEKEERGRGNFPDRFSARQFPNYSSELNVNALLLGDSALYLCASSFPPQGVATNEKLFFGSGTQLSVL.

CDR3 amino acids: CASSLRAGYQPQHF. CDR3 in DNA: TGTGCCAGCAGCTTAAGGGCAGGCTACCAGCCCCAGCATTTT. The chain recombines TRBV7-2 with TRBJ1-5, with D uncertain. V was cut by 2 bases and J by 7 bases, with 12 bases left in between. The V gene's germline CDR1 is SGHTA and CDR2 FQGNSA. This CDR3 comprises 14 residues. The variable domain in full, with the rest retrieved from reference TRBV7-2 and TRBJ1-5, is GAGVSQSPSNKVTEKGKDVELRCDPISGHTALYWYRQSLGQGLEFLIYFQGNSAPDKSGLPSDRFSAERTGGSVSTLTIQRTQQEDSAVYLCASSLRAGYQPQHFGDGTRLSIL.

V gene TRBV29-1 combines with J gene TRBJ2-1; 10 nucleotides align to TRBD2. V was pared by 5 bases and J by 4 bases, with 11 bases of the junction left unmatched. The germline V gene encodes CDR1 SQVTM and CDR2 ANQGSEA. The CDR3 loop spans 16 amino acids. The CDR3 reads CSVLEREGLWYNEQFF. The CDR3 DNA reads as TGCAGCGTTCTCGAGCGGGAGGGCCTTTGGTACAATGAGCAGTTCTTC.

This chain connects TRBV5-4 to TRBJ2-6, with no clear D. V was trimmed by 5 bases and J by 4 bases, leaving 16 bases between them. CDR1 is SGHNT, CDR2 YYREEE, per germline (reference sequence). CDR3 size: 16 residues. The CDR3: CASSPDAGSGANVLTF. Here the CDR3 DNA reads TGTGCCAGCAGTCCCGACGCCGGGTCAGGGGCCAACGTCCTGACTTTC.

The chain combines TRBV2 with TRBJ2-7, with D possibly being TRBD2 (6 bases). The CDR3 has 12 residues. The germline V gene encodes CDR1 SNHLY and CDR2 FYNNEI. Trimming left V 4 bases short and J 5 bases short, with 9 bases between. CDR3 residues: CASSGSGNEQYF. CDR3 DNA: TGTGCCAGCAGTGGTAGCGGAAACGAGCAGTACTTC.

The J gene is TRBJ2-6, the V gene TRBV4-2; TRBD2 aligns across 9 bases. The CDR3 consists of 18 residues. The junction had 5 bases not matched to a gene; V was cut back by 2 bases and J by 0 bases. Per the germline V gene, CDR1 is LGHNA and CDR2 is YNFKEQ. CDR3 amino acids: CASSQTSGPPSGANVLTF. The CDR3 DNA reads as TGTGCCAGCAGCCAAACTAGCGGGCCCCCCTCTGGGGCCAACGTCCTGACTTTC.

The rearrangement links TRBV6-5 to TRBJ1-1, with unresolved D. Germline V gene sequence: CDR1 MNHEY, CDR2 SVGAGI. CDR3 length: 15 residues. Trimming left V 7 bases short and J 0 bases short, with 15 bases between. DNA for the CDR3: TGTGCCAGCACCAGGTCGTACCTCATGAACACTGAAGCTTTCTTT. Protein sequence: CASTRSYLMNTEAFF.

This clone was picked up one time. The rearrangement uses TRBV2 and TRBJ2-5; D is perhaps TRBD1 or TRBD2 (5 bases each). V was clipped by 8 bases and J by 1 base, with 14 bases between them. The CDR3 has 14 amino acids. Germline loops: CDR1 SNHLY, CDR2 FYNNEI. The DNA of the CDR3 is TGTGCCAGCGGGGGTGGATGGAGCCAAGAGACCCAGTACTTC. The encoded protein is CASGGGWSQETQYF.

The chain combines TRBV2 with TRBJ2-5; TRBD2 aligns across 12 bases. This CDR3 is built from 15 residues. The V gene's germline CDR1 is SNHLY and CDR2 FYNNEI. J was trimmed by 7 bases and V by 3 bases; bases with no gene match: 6. The CDR3 bases are TGTGCCAGCAGTGATCCTAGCGGGAGGGCCGGGACCCAGTACTTC. This translates into CASSDPSGRAGTQYF. Looking up the rest from reference TRBV2 and TRBJ2-5 gives the full variable domain: EPEVTQTPSHQVTQMGQEVILRCVPISNHLYFYWYRQILGQKVEFLVSFYNNEISEKSEIFDDQFSVERPDGSNFTLKIRSTKLEDSAMYFCASSDPSGRAGTQYFGPGTRLLVL.

The V call is TRBV4-3, the J call TRBJ1-4; no clear D gene. The CDR3 loop spans 14 amino acids. Per the germline V gene, CDR1 is LGHNA and CDR2 is YSLEER. Trimming removed 8 bases from V and 5 bases from J, with 15 bases in between. The CDR3 nucleotides are TGCGCCAGCGCTCGCGGGAGGCGCAATGAAAAACTGTTTTTT. Residues: CASARGRRNEKLFF.

This clone appeared a few times. The rearrangement joins TRBV11-2 to TRBJ1-5; the D gene is possibly TRBD1 (5 bases). CDR3 length: 15 residues. The V gene lost 1 base and the J gene lost 6 bases, with 13 bases spanning the gap. CDR1 is SGHAT and CDR2 is FQNNGV in the germline V gene. CDR3 in amino acids: CASSLVGGFSQPQHF. CDR3 in DNA: TGTGCCAGCAGCTTAGTTGGGGGATTCAGTCAGCCCCAGCATTTT. Together with reference TRBV11-2 and TRBJ1-5, the CDR3 gives the full variable domain: EAGVAQSPRYKIIEKRQSVAFWCNPISGHATLYWYQQILGQGPKLLIQFQNNGVVDDSQLPKDRFSAERLKGVDSTLKIQPAKLEDSAVYLCASSLVGGFSQPQHFGDGTRLSIL.

The chain couples TRBV7-3 to TRBJ2-6; D unclear. With 0 bases removed from V and 0 bases from J, the gap between germline ends came to 9 bases. From germline, CDR1 is SGHTA and CDR2 FQGTGA. This CDR3 has 17 amino acids. CDR3 sequence: CASSLTGTFSGANVLTF. The DNA of the CDR3 is TGTGCCAGCAGCTTAACCGGCACTTTCTCTGGGGCCAACGTCCTGACTTTC.

Written as DNA, the CDR3 is TGTGCCAGCAGCTCCCCCTCTAGCGGGGGGGCTAGCACAGATACGCAGTATTTT. This gives the protein CASSSPSSGGASTDTQYF. This rearrangement joins TRBV7-8 to TRBJ2-3; 12 bases match TRBD2. Germline CDR1 and CDR2: SGHVS and FQNEAQ. This CDR3 is 18 amino acids long. Trimming took 4 bases from V and 0 from J; bases not matched to a gene: 8.

The V and J genes are TRBV5-1 and TRBJ2-5, with 10 bases fitting TRBD1. V lost 0 bases to trimming and J lost 5 bases; unmatched junction nucleotides: 7. Germline-derived CDR1 and CDR2 are SGHRS and YFSETQ. The CDR3 totals 16 residues. The CDR3 DNA sequence: TGCGCCAGCAGCTTGGATCCGGGACAGGGGCGGGAGACCCAGTACTTC. Amino acid sequence: CASSLDPGQGRETQYF.

This clone was observed a single time. The rearrangement links TRBV4-2 to TRBJ2-7; D gene unclear. CDR1 is LGHNA and CDR2 is YNFKEQ in the germline V gene. Trimming took 0 bases from V and 0 from J, leaving 6 bases between them. The CDR3 loop spans 14 amino acids. CDR3 sequence: CASSQDPGSYEQYF. The CDR3 region has the DNA TGTGCCAGCAGCCAAGATCCCGGCTCCTACGAGCAGTACTTC.

The chain is built from TRBV11-2 and TRBJ2-7; 8 bases line up with TRBD1. Per the germline V gene, CDR1 is SGHAT and CDR2 is FQNNGV. This CDR3 region has 14 residues. V gave up 5 bases and J gave up 7 bases; unmatched junction bases: 10. The CDR3 DNA sequence: TGTGCCAGCAGCCCCCGGACAGGGTTAGGGGAGCAGTACTTC. It yields the protein CASSPRTGLGEQYF. Drawing the rest from reference TRBV11-2 and TRBJ2-7, the complete variable domain is EAGVAQSPRYKIIEKRQSVAFWCNPISGHATLYWYQQILGQGPKLLIQFQNNGVVDDSQLPKDRFSAERLKGVDSTLKIQPAKLEDSAVYLCASSPRTGLGEQYFGPGTRLTVT.

The V and J genes are TRBV7-6 and TRBJ2-2, with a tentative D call TRBD2 (6 bases). The CDR3 length is 15 residues. Trimming pared 7 bases from V and 1 base from J, leaving 13 bases between. The germline V gene has CDR1 SGHVS and CDR2 FNYEAQ. In DNA, the CDR3 is TGTGCCAGCAACTCCCTGGGGGGGAACACCGGGGAGCTGTTTTTT. This gives the protein CASNSLGGNTGELFF.

This chain joins TRBV19 and TRBJ2-7, with a possible D match to TRBD1 (6 bases). This CDR3 comprises 15 residues. Germline CDR1 and CDR2: LNHDA and SQIVND (reference sequence). V was shortened by 6 bases and J by 2 bases, with 17 bases between the two germline ends. In nucleotides, the CDR3 is TGTGCCAGTAGCTACAGGGTTTCTTTTGCCTACGAGCAGTACTTC. Translated: CASSYRVSFAYEQYF.

J is TRBJ2-7 and V is TRBV30; no definite D call. Germline V gene sequence: CDR1 GTSNPN, CDR2 SVGIG (reference sequence). V dropped 0 bases and J dropped 7 bases, with 16 bases sitting between them. The CDR3 length is 14 residues. CDR3 coding DNA: TGTGCCTGGAGTGTATGGACGGAACCGCGGGAGCAGTACTTC. Amino acid sequence: CAWSVWTEPREQYF.

This chain links TRBV10-1 with TRBJ2-5; TRBD1 is a possible D gene (6 bases). Germline V gene data show CDR1 as WNHNN and CDR2 as SYGVQD (reference sequence). The CDR3 covers 13 residues. Trimming stripped 3 bases from V and 3 bases from J, with 8 bases between. The CDR3 protein is CASSETGKETQYF. In nucleotides, the CDR3 is TGCGCCAGCAGTGAAACAGGGAAAGAGACCCAGTACTTC.

The chain's CDR3 is CASGTPGSYGYTF. Written as DNA, the CDR3 is TGTGCCAGCGGGACCCCGGGCAGCTATGGCTACACCTTC. The chain couples TRBV2 to TRBJ1-2, with D perhaps TRBD1 (5 bases). Germline V lookup: CDR1 SNHLY, CDR2 FYNNEI. V shed 8 bases and J shed 4 bases, with 14 bases lying between them. This CDR3 is 13 amino acids long.

The table lists this clone with a count of one. This sequence joins TRBV7-9 and TRBJ1-1, with 7 bases matching TRBD1. Germline V gives CDR1 SEHNR, CDR2 FQNEAQ (reference sequence). Trimming at V came to 1 base and at J to 2 bases, leaving 10 bases not matched to a gene. The CDR3 loop spans 17 amino acids. CDR3 nucleotides: TGTGCCAGCAGCTTAGTTAAAGGGGGCCGGTACAACACTGAAGCTTTCTTT. Translated, it gives CASSLVKGGRYNTEAFF.

This clone was counted once. This sequence joins TRBV30 and TRBJ1-3; weak D call: TRBD1 (6 bases). Germline V CDR1 and CDR2: GTSNPN, SVGIG (reference sequence). V gave up 3 bases and J gave up 6 bases, with 15 bases separating them. The CDR3 extends over 14 amino acids. For the CDR3, the DNA is TGTGCCTGGAGACAGGGCGCTTTGGAAAACACCATATATTTT. It is translated as CAWRQGALENTIYF.

This chain links TRBV7-9 with TRBJ2-7, with D perhaps TRBD1 (7 bases). The V end lost 5 bases, the J end lost 3 bases, and 17 bases lay between the germline ends. The CDR3 covers 15 residues. Germline CDR1 SEHNR, CDR2 FQNEAQ (reference sequence). CDR3 DNA: TGTGCCAGCAGCCCAAGGAGGGGGCAAGGCTACGAGCAGTACTTC. Amino acid sequence: CASSPRRGQGYEQYF. The variable domain in full, completed from reference TRBV7-9 and TRBJ2-7, reads DTGVSQNPRHKITKRGQNVTFRCDPISEHNRLYWYRQTLGQGPEFLTYFQNEAQLEKSRLLSDRFSAERPKGSFSTLEIQRTEQGDSAMYLCASSPRRGQGYEQYFGPGTRLTVT.